Here is one T cell receptor (beta chain) with its context. Antigen unknown. This sample was included in a study of shared clonotypes between healthy human individuals. Division of CD4+ cells produced a CD45RA+ naive subset and a CD45RA-negative memory subset. TCRdb's table, derived via immunoSEQ multiplex PCR, lists solely in-frame clones and lacks some. The profile shows a few hundred thousand clones, approximately 65% of them singletons. Study results and caveats: Few donors limited the genetic and exposure-history diversity represented. Estimated richness values were generally larger in naive subsets than in memory subsets.

This CDR3 has 15 residues. CDR1 SGHAT and CDR2 FQNNGV come from the germline V gene. Trimming took off 2 bases at V and 4 bases at J, with 14 bases between the two ends. Source material: memory CD4+ T cells sorted from blood. Specified subset: CD45RA-negative fraction. This TCR was recovered from a man aged 25 to 40 in good health. The chain links TRBV11-2 to TRBJ1-2; a possible D gene is TRBD1 (6 bases). The CDR3: CASSLFGGGSYGYTF. CDR3 DNA sequence: TGTGCCAGCAGCTTATTTGGGGGCGGGAGCTATGGCTACACCTTC. The whole variable domain, remainder taken from reference TRBV11-2 and TRBJ1-2, is EAGVAQSPRYKIIEKRQSVAFWCNPISGHATLYWYQQILGQGPKLLIQFQNNGVVDDSQLPKDRFSAERLKGVDSTLKIQPAKLEDSAVYLCASSLFGGGSYGYTFGSGTRLTVV.